The rows below give T cell receptor beta chains drawn from one sample of a study of GPR56 and killer-like receptors on CD4 memory cells. After re-calling the reads, TCRdb lists one entry per CDR3 protein, DNA absent. The listing contains 1,300 to 1,500 distinct CDR3 sequences. Input material: memory CD4+ T cells from blood. Every receptor here comes from a human donor in good health. Each CDR3 is given with its conserved first and last residue. Each record gives: J gene, clone size, V gene, CDR3 protein. Rows give clone size only sometimes, using once, few, many, or a class for an expanded clone.

TRBJ2-3	large	TRBV19	CASSPGTSTDTQYF
TRBJ2-5	NA	TRBV20-1	CSATFQETQYF
TRBJ2-4	large	TRBV7-2	CASSLSRTGNIQYF
TRBJ2-3	medium-sized	TRBV30	CAGRGPYSTDTQYF
TRBJ1-4	large	TRBV6-5	CASSYSFWGQGAGRLFF
TRBJ1-5	large	TRBV6-2/TRBV6-3	CASTGAGQPQHF
TRBJ2-7	NA	TRBV11-3	CASSLGGGQDYEQYF
TRBJ1-1	NA	TRBV19	CASADRAAEAFF
TRBJ1-2	large	TRBV7-9	CASSLTGGIYGYTF
TRBJ2-1	medium-sized	TRBV19	CASTRLAGEYNEQFF
TRBJ1-2	NA	TRBV4-1	CASSQVIDRGNYGYTF
TRBJ2-1	NA	TRBV19	CASSIAGGTQAGPYNEQFF
TRBJ2-1	large	TRBV6-2/TRBV6-3	CASDGPGQGPNEQFF
TRBJ2-1	NA	TRBV20-1	CSAREYRSANEQFF
TRBJ2-3	medium-sized	TRBV20-1	CSARLAGGQYF
TRBJ2-1	NA	TRBV20-1	CSARDPGTIKYNEQFF
TRBJ2-1	NA	TRBV10-3	CAISVTGTGGFLEQFF
TRBJ2-2	large	TRBV6-5	CASTGDTGELFF
TRBJ1-6	medium-sized	TRBV7-9	CASNLEQYNSPLHF
TRBJ1-1	NA	TRBV6-1	CASSESTGDTEAFF
TRBJ2-7	medium-sized	TRBV5-4	CASSSGGAPYEQYF
TRBJ2-2	NA	TRBV9	CASSVGSSGGANTGELFF
TRBJ1-2	large	TRBV19	CASSMSGRRSYGYTF
TRBJ1-1	NA	TRBV11-2	CASSSRRGTNTEAFF
TRBJ1-5	large	TRBV7-2	CASSLVYRDQPQHF
TRBJ2-7	NA	TRBV11-2	CASSLVGGGQGAYEQYF
TRBJ2-6	large	TRBV19	CASSIAGGGPTGANVLTF
TRBJ2-5	large	TRBV19	CASSPRLAGETQYF
TRBJ2-7	medium-sized	TRBV7-9	CASSWGGNLDEQYF
TRBJ2-3	NA	TRBV11-2	CASSLAAAGGAQYF
TRBJ1-5	NA	TRBV10-3	CAISDPSQANVLTFGAGQPQHF